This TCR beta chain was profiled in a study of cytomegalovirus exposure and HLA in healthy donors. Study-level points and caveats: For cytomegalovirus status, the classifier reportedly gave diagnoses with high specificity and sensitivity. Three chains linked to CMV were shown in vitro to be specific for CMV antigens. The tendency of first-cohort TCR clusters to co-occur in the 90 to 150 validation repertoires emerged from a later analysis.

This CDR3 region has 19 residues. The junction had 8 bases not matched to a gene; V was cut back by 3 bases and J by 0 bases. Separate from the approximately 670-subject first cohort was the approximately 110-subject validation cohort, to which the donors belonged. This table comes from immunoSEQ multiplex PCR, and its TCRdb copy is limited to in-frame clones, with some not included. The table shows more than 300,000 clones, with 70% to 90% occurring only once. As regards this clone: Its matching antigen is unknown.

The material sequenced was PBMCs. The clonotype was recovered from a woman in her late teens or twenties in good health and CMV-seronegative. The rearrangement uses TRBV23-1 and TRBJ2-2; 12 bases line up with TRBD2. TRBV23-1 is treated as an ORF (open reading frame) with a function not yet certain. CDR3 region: CASSHRGASGGANTGELFF. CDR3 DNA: TGCGCCAGCAGTCACCGCGGGGCTAGCGGGGGGGCGAACACCGGGGAGCTGTTTTTT.